These 18 T cell receptor beta chains originate from one sample sequenced in a study of cytomegalovirus exposure and HLA in healthy donors. Primers included in the PCR were 60 Vbeta and 13 Jbeta primers. Sequenced by immunoSEQ multiplex PCR; TCRdb stores in-frame clones only, minus some. Among more than 140,000 clones listed, around 80% were seen once. Sequenced input: PBMCs. These receptors all come from a man between 18 and 35 years old in good health and CMV-seropositive.

Written as DNA, the CDR3 is TGCGCCAGCAGCCCTAACCCGTACACTAGCAGCCCCACGGAGACCCAGTACTTC. This encodes CASSPNPYTSSPTETQYF. This chain joins TRBV5-1 and TRBJ2-5; D might be TRBD2 (6 bases). Trimming took off 4 bases at V and 5 bases at J, with 27 bases between the two ends. The germline gives CDR1 SGHRS, CDR2 YFSETQ. The CDR3 loop spans 18 amino acids.

V gene TRBV28 combines with J gene TRBJ2-2; D is uncertain. Germline values: CDR1 MDHEN, CDR2 SYDVKM. This CDR3 is 17 amino acids long. The V and J ends lost 9 bases and 1 base respectively, with 21 bases between them. In nucleotides, the CDR3 is TGTGCCAGTACACATACCGGAGAGCTGGTGAACACCGGGGAGCTGTTTTTT. It translates to CASTHTGELVNTGELFF.

CDR3 nucleotide sequence: TGTGGTAGCGGGAGCGGGCTCTACGAGCAGTACTTC. Its protein product is CGSGSGLYEQYF. The V gene is TRBV28, the J gene TRBJ2-7; 9 bases are shared with TRBD2. This CDR3 contains 12 residues. CDR1 MDHEN and CDR2 SYDVKM come from the germline V gene.

The V gene is TRBV6-1, the J gene TRBJ2-1, with a possible D match to TRBD1 (6 bases). The ends were cut back, 1 base at V and 7 bases at J, with 8 bases in the middle. The CDR3 extends over 13 amino acids. Per the germline V gene, CDR1 is MNHNS and CDR2 is SASEGT. The CDR3 is CASSEVRGNEQFF. The CDR3 DNA sequence: TGTGCCAGCAGTGAAGTCAGGGGAAATGAGCAGTTCTTC.

This clone was seen just once. The rearrangement joins TRBV7-3 to TRBJ2-7, with no clear D. Germline assignment: CDR1 SGHTA and CDR2 FQGTGA. The CDR3 spans 15 residues. V was pared by 0 bases and J by 3 bases, with 12 bases between. As DNA, the CDR3 is TGTGCCAGCAGCTTAACTGAGCTAGAGGACTACGAGCAGTACTTC. Amino acids: CASSLTELEDYEQYF.

This clone was counted a single time. V is TRBV28 and J is TRBJ1-2; TRBD1 matches at 8 bases. Trimming removed 6 bases from V and 8 bases from J; junction bases left unmatched: 14. Germline CDR1 and CDR2: MDHEN and SYDVKM. This CDR3 region has 15 residues. CDR3 bases: TGTGCCAGCAGATTTGATACAGGGGGGAAAGGAGGCTACACCTTC. As protein: CASRFDTGGKGGYTF.

This clone was detected once. This chain links TRBV9 with TRBJ1-6; D is possibly TRBD1 (6 bases). V was clipped by 3 bases and J by 0 bases, with 19 bases between them. Per the germline V gene, CDR1 is SGDLS and CDR2 is YYNGEE. This CDR3 is 19 amino acids long. This CDR3 is CASSGYRDTTSSYNSPLHF. CDR3 bases: TGTGCCAGCAGCGGTTACAGGGACACAACGAGCTCCTATAATTCACCCCTCCACTTT.

The chain recombines TRBV9 with TRBJ2-3, with 8 bases that match TRBD2. With 4 bases clipped from V and 5 bases from J, the junction kept 6 bases outside the gene matches. The CDR3 is 14 amino acids. CDR1 and CDR2 from the germline V gene are SGDLS and YYNGEE. The CDR3 loop reads CASSLWTSRDTQYF. The CDR3 bases are TGTGCCAGCAGCCTTTGGACTAGCCGAGATACGCAGTATTTT.

This clone appeared a few times. This chain uses TRBV4-2 with TRBJ1-5; no firm D call. Germline V gene data show CDR1 as LGHNA and CDR2 as YNFKEQ. V gave up 2 bases and J gave up 7 bases, with 9 bases separating them. The CDR3 length is 13 residues. The CDR3 region has the DNA TGTGCCAGCAGCCAATTAGGCGGGCAGCCCCAGCATTTT. It is translated as CASSQLGGQPQHF.

To note about this clone: The sample contains more than one DNA sequence encoding this CDR3. The chain uses TRBV4-1 and TRBJ2-7; D is unresolved. V was trimmed by 0 bases and J by 2 bases, leaving 8 bases between them. CDR3 size: 14 residues. CDR1 and CDR2 from the germline V gene are MGHRA and YSYEKL. The CDR3 loop is CASSQDDRAYEQYF. As DNA, the CDR3 is TGCGCCAGCAGCCAAGATGATCGAGCCTACGAGCAGTACTTC.

Comment on this clone: The junction departs from the called germline gene at one end, perhaps through a read error. The CDR3: CATSFGSDLMNTEAFF. CDR3 sequence (DNA): TGCGCCACCAGCTTCGGCAGCGACCTTATGAACACTGAAGCTTTCTTT. The chain is built from TRBV5-1 and TRBJ1-1, with D unclear. The CDR3 sequence is 16 residues long. Germline assignment: CDR1 SGHRS and CDR2 YFSETQ.

V gene TRBV5-1 combines with J gene TRBJ2-7; the D gene is possibly TRBD2 (7 bases). V was cut by 4 bases and J by 0 bases, with 14 bases left in between. CDR1 is SGHRS and CDR2 is YFSETQ in the germline V gene. This CDR3 region has 15 residues. The CDR3 bases are TGCGCCAGCAGCGGGGGGGCGGATCACTCCTACGAGCAGTACTTC. Protein product: CASSGGADHSYEQYF.

This clone was counted once. The chain is built from TRBV6-5 and TRBJ1-2; tentative D call: TRBD1 (5 bases). Trimming cost V 6 bases and J 0 bases, with 14 bases left between them. The germline V gene has CDR1 MNHEY and CDR2 SVGAGI. The length of the CDR3 is 15 residues. CDR3 residues: CASSLRQLANYGYTF. The CDR3 nucleotides read TGTGCCAGCAGCCTCAGACAGTTAGCTAACTATGGCTACACCTTC.

The chain employs TRBV5-4 and TRBJ2-1, with 12 bases fitting TRBD2. CDR1 SGHNT and CDR2 YYREEE come from the germline V gene (reference sequence). This CDR3 spans 15 amino acids. Germline trimming cut 2 bases from V and 6 bases from J; bases unmatched to any gene: 3. The CDR3 protein is CASSLGLAGTNEQFF. CDR3 DNA: TGTGCCAGCAGCTTAGGACTAGCGGGGACCAATGAGCAGTTCTTC.

V is TRBV19 and J is TRBJ2-5, with 7 positions matching TRBD2. Germline-derived CDR1 and CDR2 are LNHDA and SQIVND (reference sequence). CDR3 length: 14 amino acids. V lost 7 bases, J lost 4 bases, and 9 bases stayed unmatched. The CDR3 sequence: CASTSREGPETQYF. The CDR3 nucleotides read TGTGCCAGTACGTCGAGGGAGGGCCCAGAGACCCAGTACTTC.

The CDR3: CASSLDGGSTDTQYF. The CDR3 bases are TGTGCCAGCAGCTTAGATGGAGGAAGCACAGATACGCAGTATTTT. The chain recombines TRBV11-2 with TRBJ2-3, with a weak D call TRBD2 (5 bases). The CDR3 spans 15 residues. CDR1 is SGHAT, CDR2 FQNNGV, per germline. V lost 0 bases and J lost 0, with 7 bases in between. Filled out from reference TRBV11-2 and TRBJ2-3, the complete variable domain reads EAGVAQSPRYKIIEKRQSVAFWCNPISGHATLYWYQQILGQGPKLLIQFQNNGVVDDSQLPKDRFSAERLKGVDSTLKIQPAKLEDSAVYLCASSLDGGSTDTQYFGPGTRLTVL.

CDR3 coding DNA: TGTGCCAGCAGCTTAGTCGGACAGGGATCGCGGGAGCAGTACTTC. Protein sequence: CASSLVGQGSREQYF. The chain links TRBV7-2 to TRBJ2-7, with 8 bases lining up with TRBD1. The trim removed 1 base at V and 7 bases at J, leaving 9 bases unmatched. This CDR3 has 15 residues. The germline V gene has CDR1 SGHTA and CDR2 FQGNSA.

This clone showed up just once. The chain recombines TRBV15 with TRBJ2-7; D may be TRBD2 (5 bases). The CDR3 contains 12 residues. The ends were cut back, 6 bases at V and 3 bases at J, with 9 bases in the middle. Germline assignment: CDR1 LNHNV and CDR2 YYDKDF (reference sequence). CDR3: CATRDGDYEQYF. The CDR3 DNA sequence: TGTGCCACCAGAGACGGGGACTACGAGCAGTACTTC. Full variable domain (missing parts from reference TRBV15 and TRBJ2-7): DAMVIQNPRYQVTQFGKPVTLSCSQTLNHNVMYWYQQKSSQAPKLLFHYYDKDFNNEADTPDNFQSRRPNTSFCFLDIRSPGLGDTAMYLCATRDGDYEQYFGPGTRLTVT.